The clone carrying this T cell receptor (beta chain) was seen once. What it recognizes is unknown. The treatment here: about 20 received Ad26.COV2.S at low or high dose, single or two shots; about 5 received placebo; per-sample allocation not given. Sampling was performed 63 days after the first vaccine or placebo injection. This table comes from immunoSEQ multiplex PCR, and its TCRdb copy is limited to in-frame clones, with some not included. Of some 520,000 clones listed, roughly 89% are singletons. CDR3 length: 13 amino acids. CDR1 is KGHSH and CDR2 is LQKENI in the germline V gene. J gave up 4 bases and V 4 bases, and 3 bases lay outside the gene matches. This sample was included in a study of Ad26.COV2.S vaccination and SARS-CoV-2 variants. Looking at the study overall: Recipients of Ad26.COV2.S got it intramuscularly, once or twice 56 days apart.

Notes on the study in general: Spike-specific TCR breadth in vaccine recipients exceeded that seen in placebo recipients.

The starting material was peripheral blood, obtained in a trial of Ad26.COV2.S vaccine versus placebo. The chain uses TRBV18 and TRBJ1-1; 7 positions agree with TRBD1. The receptor was isolated from a person aged 18 to 59 who received the Ad26.COV2.S COVID-19 vaccine or a placebo. The CDR3 sequence: CASSLRQGTEAFF. The CDR3 DNA reads TGTGCCAGCTCACTTAGACAGGGCACTGAAGCTTTCTTT.